One sample yielded the 29 T cell receptor beta chains listed below, sequenced in a study of graft-versus-host responses after intestinal transplantation. Assay: immunoSEQ multiplex PCR; the TCRdb copy retains only in-frame clones and omits some. The sample includes over 45,000 clones, around 90% of them seen just once. The source material was PBMCs, sampled 26 days after transplant. These receptors were obtained from a human patient who received an intestinal transplant, so some T cells may come from the graft donor.

This clone has just a few counts. The genes are TRBV30 and TRBJ1-4; perhaps TRBD1 as D (6 bases). The CDR3 runs to 13 residues. Germline-derived CDR1 and CDR2 are GTSNPN and SVGIG (reference sequence). Trimming removed 4 bases at V and 7 bases at J, with 13 bases between. Written as DNA, the CDR3 is TGTGCCTGGACCCACGGGACAATTGAAAAACTGTTTTTT. This gives the protein CAWTHGTIEKLFF.

V gene TRBV5-1 combines with J gene TRBJ1-4; perhaps TRBD1 as D (5 bases). Per the germline V gene, CDR1 is SGHRS and CDR2 is YFSETQ. Trimming removed 1 base at V and 3 bases at J, with 13 bases between. This CDR3 comprises 16 residues. The CDR3 DNA follows: TGCGCCAGCAGCTTGTACGGGGGGAGTGCTAATGAAAAACTGTTTTTT. Its translation is CASSLYGGSANEKLFF.

The chain combines TRBV4-2 with TRBJ2-7, with TRBD1 as a possible D gene (5 bases). Trimming left V 5 bases short and J 0 bases short, with 11 bases between. The CDR3 extends over 14 amino acids. CDR1 is LGHNA, CDR2 YNFKEQ, per germline. The CDR3: CASSVQGFSYEQYF. The DNA for the CDR3 is TGTGCCAGCAGCGTCCAGGGCTTCTCCTACGAGCAGTACTTC.

This chain links TRBV7-9 with TRBJ2-1; unclear D gene. Trimming took 2 bases from V and 6 from J, leaving 14 bases between them. The germline V gene encodes CDR1 SEHNR and CDR2 FQNEAQ (reference sequence). This CDR3 comprises 15 residues. The CDR3 DNA is TGTGCCAGCAGCTTAAGTCCCCCAGTTATCAATGAGCAGTTCTTC. This gives the protein CASSLSPPVINEQFF. The whole variable domain, filled in from reference TRBV7-9 and TRBJ2-1, reads DTGVSQNPRHKITKRGQNVTFRCDPISEHNRLYWYRQTLGQGPEFLTYFQNEAQLEKSRLLSDRFSAERPKGSFSTLEIQRTEQGDSAMYLCASSLSPPVINEQFFGPGTRLTVL.

The chain uses TRBV4-1 and TRBJ1-1; TRBD1 matches at 11 bases. CDR1 and CDR2 from the germline V gene are MGHRA and YSYEKL. This CDR3 contains 17 residues. J gave up 0 bases and V 2 bases, and 5 bases lay outside the gene matches. The CDR3 region has the DNA TGCGCCAGCAGCCAATTCTGGGACAGGGGGATGAACACTGAAGCTTTCTTT. Translated, it gives CASSQFWDRGMNTEAFF.

The CDR3 is CATAISGNNGEKLFF. The CDR3 nucleotides read TGTGCCACCGCGATATCAGGGAATAACGGTGAAAAACTGTTTTTT. V and J are TRBV2 and TRBJ1-4; perhaps TRBD1 as D (5 bases). Germline V gene sequence: CDR1 SNHLY, CDR2 FYNNEI. Deletions cut 10 bases from V and 7 bases from J, with 22 bases between. The CDR3 runs to 15 residues.

The gene calls are TRBV5-6 and TRBJ2-1; a weak D match, TRBD2 (5 bases). Germline V gene lookup returns CDR1 SGHDT and CDR2 YYEEEE. Trimming removed 2 bases from V and 0 bases from J, with 6 bases in between. The CDR3 loop spans 14 amino acids. The CDR3 region is CASSFRGSYNEQFF. The CDR3 nucleotides are TGTGCCAGCAGCTTCCGGGGCTCCTACAATGAGCAGTTCTTC.

This chain connects TRBV30 to TRBJ2-1; 8 nucleotides agree with TRBD2. Germline V gene lookup returns CDR1 GTSNPN and CDR2 SVGIG (reference sequence). The CDR3 length is 14 residues. V was clipped by 4 bases and J by 10 bases; unmatched bases: 12. This chain's CDR3 is CAWMGGGPVWEQFF. Written as DNA, the CDR3 is TGTGCCTGGATGGGCGGGGGGCCGGTTTGGGAGCAGTTCTTC.

The chain couples TRBV5-8 to TRBJ2-1; TRBD2 matches 8 bases. The length of the CDR3 is 19 residues. Per the germline V gene, CDR1 is SGHTS and CDR2 is YDEGEE. V dropped 3 bases and J dropped 0; count of bases not matched to a gene: 14. CDR3 bases: TGTGCCAGCAGCTCTCCTTCGCGTCAGCGGGAGAGCTCCTACAATGAGCAGTTCTTC. Protein sequence: CASSSPSRQRESSYNEQFF.

This sequence joins TRBV29-1 and TRBJ1-2; 7 positions agree with TRBD1. With V trimmed by 6 bases and J by 5 bases, 30 bases remained unmatched. This CDR3 has 20 amino acids. CDR1 is SQVTM, CDR2 ANQGSEA, per germline. This chain's CDR3 is CSVAPSRDRDSARVGYGYTF. The CDR3, as DNA: TGCAGCGTCGCCCCCTCTCGAGACCGGGACAGTGCCCGGGTAGGGTATGGCTACACCTTC.

V gene TRBV6-5 combines with J gene TRBJ2-5; no definite D call. Trimming stripped 6 bases from V and 0 bases from J, with 5 bases between. Germline-derived CDR1 and CDR2 are MNHEY and SVGAGI. The CDR3 extends over 12 amino acids. CDR3 loop: CASSADQETQYF. The CDR3 region has the DNA TGTGCCAGCAGCGCGGACCAAGAGACCCAGTACTTC.

This chain links TRBV30 with TRBJ1-3; TRBD1 matches at 8 bases. Germline CDR1 and CDR2: GTSNPN and SVGIG (reference sequence). There are 13 residues in the CDR3. Losses at the gene ends were 7 bases for V and 4 bases for J; bases not matched to a gene: 6. The CDR3 DNA reads as TGTGCCTCGGGCGCAGGGGGCGGAAACACCATATATTTT. It specifies CASGAGGGNTIYF. The variable domain in full, with the rest retrieved from reference TRBV30 and TRBJ1-3, is SQTIHQWPATLVQPVGSPLSLECTVEGTSNPNLYWYRQAAGRGLQLLFYSVGIGQISSEVPQNLSASRPQDRQFILSSKKLLLSDSGFYLCASGAGGGNTIYFGEGSWLTVV.

Only one count was recorded for this clone. V and J are TRBV6-5 and TRBJ1-1; 7 bases fit TRBD1. CDR1 is MNHEY, CDR2 SVGAGI, per germline. CDR3 length equals 15 residues. V trimming: 7 bases; J trimming: 5 bases; junction bases outside the gene matches: 13. CDR3 protein: CASTQSSTGATEAFF. DNA for the CDR3: TGTGCCAGCACCCAGTCGTCTACAGGGGCGACTGAAGCTTTCTTT.

The chain uses TRBV19 and TRBJ2-2, with D maybe TRBD2 (5 bases). There are 15 residues in the CDR3. Looked up from germline, CDR1 is LNHDA and CDR2 is SQIVND (reference sequence). Trimming shortened V by 3 bases and J by 0 bases, and 8 bases separated the two germline ends. The DNA for the CDR3 is TGTGCCAGTAGTATTACGGGGTCGAACACCGGGGAGCTGTTTTTT. As protein: CASSITGSNTGELFF.

Only one count was recorded for this clone. The chain links TRBV10-3 to TRBJ1-1, with D uncertain. V was trimmed by 0 bases and J by 0 bases, leaving 20 bases between them. From germline, CDR1 is ENHRY and CDR2 SYGVKD. The CDR3 has 19 residues. The CDR3 bases are TGTGCCATCAGTGAGTCGAAACTCTTGCAGGACTCATTGAACACTGAAGCTTTCTTT. It encodes CAISESKLLQDSLNTEAFF.

V and J are TRBV7-9 and TRBJ1-1, with a tentative D call TRBD1 (6 bases). Germline-derived CDR1 and CDR2 are SEHNR and FQNEAQ (reference sequence). CDR3 size: 13 residues. V was clipped by 1 base and J by 6 bases, with 9 bases between them. The CDR3 DNA follows: TGTGCCAGCAGCTTAGGGACAGACGCTGAAGCTTTCTTT. It specifies CASSLGTDAEAFF.

The chain recombines TRBV28 with TRBJ1-1; 7 bases match TRBD1. This CDR3 region has 12 residues. The germline CDR1 and CDR2 sequences are MDHEN and SYDVKM. J gave up 7 bases and V 6 bases, and 5 bases lay outside the gene matches. CDR3 protein: CASRRWDSEAFF. CDR3 nucleotides: TGTGCCAGCAGGAGGTGGGACAGTGAAGCTTTCTTT.

The gene calls are TRBV28 and TRBJ1-5, with D possibly matching TRBD1 (6 bases). CDR1 is MDHEN and CDR2 is SYDVKM in the germline V gene. V lost 5 bases and J 0 bases, leaving 8 bases between the germline ends. There are 14 residues in the CDR3. The CDR3 DNA is TGTGCCAGCAGTCCACAGGGTAGCAATCAGCCCCAGCATTTT. As protein: CASSPQGSNQPQHF.

The V call is TRBV7-6, the J call TRBJ2-1; D not certain. Germline V CDR1 and CDR2: SGHVS, FNYEAQ. The CDR3 has 15 amino acids. The V end lost 0 bases, the J end lost 2 bases, and 8 bases lay between the germline ends. For the CDR3, the DNA is TGTGCCAGCAGCTTAGCGGGCTCGACCTACAATGAGCAGTTCTTC. This encodes CASSLAGSTYNEQFF. Supplemented by reference TRBV7-6 and TRBJ2-1, the full variable domain reads GAGVSQSPRYKVTKRGQDVALRCDPISGHVSLYWYRQALGQGPEFLTYFNYEAQQDKSGLPNDRFSAERPEGSISTLTIQRTEQRDSAMYRCASSLAGSTYNEQFFGPGTRLTVL.

The chain has TRBV9 and TRBJ2-7; possibly TRBD2 for D (5 bases). CDR1 SGDLS and CDR2 YYNGEE come from the germline V gene. The CDR3 spans 14 residues. The V end was cut by 0 bases, the J end by 2 bases, with 9 bases between. The CDR3 DNA follows: TGTGCCAGCAGCGTAGAGAACGGGGCCTACGAGCAGTACTTC. This encodes CASSVENGAYEQYF.

The genes are TRBV10-1 and TRBJ2-7; possible D gene TRBD1, 5 bases. The germline gives CDR1 WNHNN, CDR2 SYGVQD (reference sequence). The length of the CDR3 is 19 residues. The V gene lost 4 bases and the J gene lost 5 bases, with 30 bases spanning the gap. CDR3 nucleotide sequence: TGCGCCAGCAGTGCCCCTCTGGGGCCAGCCTTACGACAACTTAACGAGCAGTACTTC. Translated, it gives CASSAPLGPALRQLNEQYF.

This rearrangement joins TRBV9 to TRBJ2-5; 13 nucleotides align to TRBD2. Per the germline V gene, CDR1 is SGDLS and CDR2 is YYNGEE. The CDR3 contains 19 residues. J was trimmed by 3 bases and V by 0 bases; bases with no gene match: 11. CDR3: CASSVGTSGGHMKKETQYF. In nucleotides, the CDR3 is TGTGCCAGCAGCGTAGGGACTAGCGGGGGCCACATGAAGAAAGAGACCCAGTACTTC.

V gene TRBV6-1 combines with J gene TRBJ1-6; D is perhaps TRBD1 (6 bases). V was pared by 3 bases and J by 8 bases, with 20 bases between. Germline CDR1 MNHNS, CDR2 SASEGT. The CDR3 runs 17 residues. The CDR3 is CASSDQGWTVVDSPLHF. DNA of the CDR3: TGTGCCAGCAGTGACCAGGGGTGGACAGTCGTGGATTCACCCCTCCACTTT.

The gene calls are TRBV29-1 and TRBJ1-2; 7 bases map to TRBD1. V was pared by 7 bases and J by 6 bases, with 17 bases of the junction left unmatched. CDR1 SQVTM and CDR2 ANQGSEA come from the germline V gene. CDR3 length equals 15 residues. For the CDR3, the DNA is TGCAGCGCCGGTGAAGCTAGACAGGGACGGGATGGCTACACCTTC. Translated, it gives CSAGEARQGRDGYTF.

V is TRBV19 and J is TRBJ2-1, with 7 nucleotides matching TRBD1. The germline CDR1 and CDR2 sequences are LNHDA and SQIVND (reference sequence). The CDR3 sequence is 15 residues long. With V trimmed by 7 bases and J by 8 bases, 14 bases remained unmatched. CDR3 bases: TGTGCCAGTACCACTAGGTCGGACAGGCGGTATGAGCAGTTCTTC. Translation gives CASTTRSDRRYEQFF.

This rearrangement joins TRBV5-1 to TRBJ1-1; possible D gene TRBD1, 5 bases. CDR3 length: 16 amino acids. Germline V CDR1 and CDR2: SGHRS, YFSETQ. V was trimmed by 0 bases and J by 0 bases, leaving 12 bases between them. The CDR3: CASSLGGTKVNTEAFF. The CDR3 DNA follows: TGCGCCAGCAGCTTGGGAGGGACTAAAGTGAACACTGAAGCTTTCTTT.

The CDR3 DNA follows: TGTGCCAGCAGTTTGGTCTCATTGGTCGGGGAGACCCAGTACTTC. Translated, it gives CASSLVSLVGETQYF. V and J are TRBV28 and TRBJ2-5; D uncertain. The germline V gene encodes CDR1 MDHEN and CDR2 SYDVKM. Trimming stripped 3 bases from V and 5 bases from J, with 16 bases between. The CDR3 is made up of 15 amino acids.

V is TRBV28 and J is TRBJ2-7; possible D gene TRBD1, 5 bases. The V gene's germline CDR1 is MDHEN and CDR2 SYDVKM. V was shortened by 6 bases and J by 3 bases, with 9 bases between the two germline ends. This CDR3 contains 12 residues. The CDR3 region is CASSDRYYEQYF. CDR3 DNA: TGTGCCAGCAGCGACAGATACTACGAGCAGTACTTC.

A single count supports this clone. This chain links TRBV2 with TRBJ1-5; D not resolved. V was cut by 3 bases and J by 3 bases, with 9 bases left in between. Germline lookup yields CDR1 SNHLY and CDR2 FYNNEI. The CDR3 length is 14 residues. The CDR3 is CASSEMGPNQPQHF. CDR3 DNA: TGTGCCAGCAGTGAGATGGGCCCCAATCAGCCCCAGCATTTT.